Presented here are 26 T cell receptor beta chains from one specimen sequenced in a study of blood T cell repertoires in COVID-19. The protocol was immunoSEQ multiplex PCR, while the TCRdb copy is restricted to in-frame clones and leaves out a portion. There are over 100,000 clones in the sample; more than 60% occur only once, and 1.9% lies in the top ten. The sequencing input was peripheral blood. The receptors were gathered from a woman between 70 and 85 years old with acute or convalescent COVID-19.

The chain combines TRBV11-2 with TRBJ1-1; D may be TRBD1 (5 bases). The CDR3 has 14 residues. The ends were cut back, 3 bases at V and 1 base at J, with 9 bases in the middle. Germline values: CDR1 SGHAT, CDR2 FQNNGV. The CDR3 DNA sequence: TGTGCCAGCAGCTTCCGTGACAGGAACACTGAAGCTTTCTTT. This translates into CASSFRDRNTEAFF.

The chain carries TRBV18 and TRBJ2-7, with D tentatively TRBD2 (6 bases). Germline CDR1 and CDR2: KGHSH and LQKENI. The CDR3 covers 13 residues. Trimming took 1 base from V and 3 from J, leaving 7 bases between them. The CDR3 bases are TGTGCCAGCTCACCACGGGGGGACTACGAGCAGTACTTC. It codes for CASSPRGDYEQYF.

In nucleotides, the CDR3 is TGTGCCAGCAGCCCCATGACAGGGGGCAATCAGCCCCAGCATTTT. This translates into CASSPMTGGNQPQHF. V is TRBV7-2 and J is TRBJ1-5; 8 nucleotides line up with TRBD1. V shed 5 bases and J 2 bases; nucleotides not matched to a gene: 5. The CDR3 loop spans 15 amino acids. Germline-derived CDR1 and CDR2 are SGHTA and FQGNSA.

Here the CDR3 DNA reads TGTGCCAGCAGCCCTATCGCTACCCGACTGATCTATGGCTACACCTTC. It codes for CASSPIATRLIYGYTF. This rearrangement joins TRBV7-9 to TRBJ1-2; D remains ambiguous. Trimming pared 5 bases from V and 4 bases from J, leaving 20 bases between. CDR1 and CDR2 (germline): SEHNR, FQNEAQ (reference sequence). The CDR3 runs 16 residues.

CDR3 amino acids: CASSPNDRLSSYEQYF. CDR3 nucleotide sequence: TGTGCCAGCAGTCCCAACGACAGGTTGAGCTCCTACGAGCAGTACTTC. The chain has TRBV27 and TRBJ2-7; D might be TRBD1 (6 bases). Per germline, CDR1 MNHEY and CDR2 SMNVEV (reference sequence). Trimming removed 5 bases at V and 0 bases at J, with 17 bases between. The CDR3 has 16 residues.

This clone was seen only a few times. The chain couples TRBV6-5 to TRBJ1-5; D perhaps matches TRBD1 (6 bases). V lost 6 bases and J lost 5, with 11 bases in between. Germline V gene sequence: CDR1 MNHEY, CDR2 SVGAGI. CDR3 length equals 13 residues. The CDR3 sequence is CASRRQADQPQHF. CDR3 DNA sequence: TGTGCCAGCAGGAGACAGGCCGATCAGCCCCAGCATTTT.

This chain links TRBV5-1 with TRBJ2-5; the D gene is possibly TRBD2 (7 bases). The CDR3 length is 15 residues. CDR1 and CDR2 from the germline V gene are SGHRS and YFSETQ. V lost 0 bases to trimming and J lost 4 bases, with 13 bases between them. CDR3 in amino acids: CASSLAVGGRETQYF. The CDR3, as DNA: TGCGCCAGCAGCTTGGCCGTCGGGGGGCGAGAGACCCAGTACTTC.

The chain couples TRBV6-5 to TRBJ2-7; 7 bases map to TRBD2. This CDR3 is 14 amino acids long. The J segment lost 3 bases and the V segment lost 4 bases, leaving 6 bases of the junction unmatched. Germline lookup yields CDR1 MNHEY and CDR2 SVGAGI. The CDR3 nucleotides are TGTGCCAGCAGTTCGGGGGAGGGATACTACGAGCAGTACTTC. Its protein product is CASSSGEGYYEQYF.

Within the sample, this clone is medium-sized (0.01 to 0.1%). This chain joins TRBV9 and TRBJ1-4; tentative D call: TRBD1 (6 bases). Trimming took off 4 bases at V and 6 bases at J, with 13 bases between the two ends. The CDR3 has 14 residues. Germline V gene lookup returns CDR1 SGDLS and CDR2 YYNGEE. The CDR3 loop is CASSPQGWDEKLFF. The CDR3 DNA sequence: TGTGCCAGCAGCCCCCAGGGGTGGGATGAAAAACTGTTTTTT.

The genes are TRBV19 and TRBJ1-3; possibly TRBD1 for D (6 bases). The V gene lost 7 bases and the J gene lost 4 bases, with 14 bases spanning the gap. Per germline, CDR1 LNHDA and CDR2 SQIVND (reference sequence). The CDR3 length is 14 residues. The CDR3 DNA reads TGTGCCAGTACTGAACAGGGAAGCGGAAACACCATATATTTT. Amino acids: CASTEQGSGNTIYF.

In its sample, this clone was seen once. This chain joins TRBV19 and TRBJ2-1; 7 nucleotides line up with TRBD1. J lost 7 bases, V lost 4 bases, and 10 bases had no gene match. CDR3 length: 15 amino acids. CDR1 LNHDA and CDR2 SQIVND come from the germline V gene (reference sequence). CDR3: CASSRTQGVGNEQFF. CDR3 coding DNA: TGTGCCAGTAGTAGAACGCAGGGGGTTGGGAATGAGCAGTTCTTC.

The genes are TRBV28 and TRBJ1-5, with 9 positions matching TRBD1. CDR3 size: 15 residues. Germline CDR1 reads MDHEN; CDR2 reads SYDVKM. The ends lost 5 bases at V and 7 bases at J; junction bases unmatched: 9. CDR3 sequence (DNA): TGTGCCAGCAGTCCCCTAGACAGGGGGAGGCAGCCCCAGCATTTT. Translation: CASSPLDRGRQPQHF.

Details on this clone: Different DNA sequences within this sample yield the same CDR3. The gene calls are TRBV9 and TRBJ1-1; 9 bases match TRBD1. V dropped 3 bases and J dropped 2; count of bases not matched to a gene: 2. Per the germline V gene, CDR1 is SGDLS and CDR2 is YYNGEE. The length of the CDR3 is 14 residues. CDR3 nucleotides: TGTGCCAGCAGCGCACAGGGGGCAAACACTGAAGCTTTCTTT. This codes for CASSAQGANTEAFF.

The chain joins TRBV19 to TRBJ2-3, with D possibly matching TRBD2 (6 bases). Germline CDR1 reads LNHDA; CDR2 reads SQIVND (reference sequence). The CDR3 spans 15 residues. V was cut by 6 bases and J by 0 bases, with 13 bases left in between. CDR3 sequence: CASRLGGVSTDTQYF. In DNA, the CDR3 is TGTGCCAGTAGGCTGGGAGGAGTTAGCACAGATACGCAGTATTTT.

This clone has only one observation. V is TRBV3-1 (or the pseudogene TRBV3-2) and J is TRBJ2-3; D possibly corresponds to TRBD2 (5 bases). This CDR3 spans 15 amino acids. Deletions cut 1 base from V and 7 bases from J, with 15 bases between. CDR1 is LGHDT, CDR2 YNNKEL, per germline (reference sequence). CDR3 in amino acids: CASSQVGSGINTQYF. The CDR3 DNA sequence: TGTGCCAGCAGCCAAGTGGGGTCGGGGATTAATACGCAGTATTTT.

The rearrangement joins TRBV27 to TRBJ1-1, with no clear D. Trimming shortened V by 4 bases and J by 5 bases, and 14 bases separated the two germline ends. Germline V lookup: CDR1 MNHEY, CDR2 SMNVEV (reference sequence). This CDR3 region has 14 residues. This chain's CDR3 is CASSSRVESTEAFF. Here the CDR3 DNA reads TGTGCCAGCAGTTCGAGGGTTGAGTCAACTGAAGCTTTCTTT.

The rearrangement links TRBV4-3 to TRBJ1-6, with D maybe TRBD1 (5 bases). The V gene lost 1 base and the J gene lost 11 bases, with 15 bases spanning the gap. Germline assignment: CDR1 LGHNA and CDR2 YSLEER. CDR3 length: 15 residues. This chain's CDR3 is CASSQVWAGQTPLHF. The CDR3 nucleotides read TGCGCCAGCAGCCAAGTTTGGGCAGGGCAAACACCCCTCCACTTT.

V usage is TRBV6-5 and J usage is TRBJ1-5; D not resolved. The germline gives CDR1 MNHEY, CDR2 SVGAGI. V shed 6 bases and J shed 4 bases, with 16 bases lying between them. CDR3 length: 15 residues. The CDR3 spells CASRLGWETNQPQHF. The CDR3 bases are TGTGCCAGCAGACTCGGATGGGAGACAAATCAGCCCCAGCATTTT.

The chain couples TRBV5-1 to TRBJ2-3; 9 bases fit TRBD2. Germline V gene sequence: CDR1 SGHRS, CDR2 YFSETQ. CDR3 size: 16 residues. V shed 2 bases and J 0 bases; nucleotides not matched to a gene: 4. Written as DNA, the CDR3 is TGCGCCAGCAGCTTCGGTAGCGGGGGAAGCACAGATACGCAGTATTTT. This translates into CASSFGSGGSTDTQYF.

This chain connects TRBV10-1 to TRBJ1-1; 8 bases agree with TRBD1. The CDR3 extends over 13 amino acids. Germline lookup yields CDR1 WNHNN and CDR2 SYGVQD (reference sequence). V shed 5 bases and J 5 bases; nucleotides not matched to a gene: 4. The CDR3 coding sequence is TGCGCCAGCAGTCGGACAGGGCGGACTGAAGCTTTCTTT. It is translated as CASSRTGRTEAFF.

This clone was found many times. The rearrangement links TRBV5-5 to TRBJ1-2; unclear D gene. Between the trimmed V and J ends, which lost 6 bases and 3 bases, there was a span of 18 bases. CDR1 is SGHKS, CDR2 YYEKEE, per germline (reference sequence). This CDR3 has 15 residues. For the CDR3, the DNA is TGTGCCAGCAACCCCTTGGCCGGGGAGCACTATGGCTACACCTTC. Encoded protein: CASNPLAGEHYGYTF.

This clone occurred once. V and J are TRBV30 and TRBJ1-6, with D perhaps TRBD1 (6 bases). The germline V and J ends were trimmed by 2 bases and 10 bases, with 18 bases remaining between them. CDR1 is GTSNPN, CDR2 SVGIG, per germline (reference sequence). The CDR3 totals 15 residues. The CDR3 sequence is CAWSQGSGDGSPLHF. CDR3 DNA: TGTGCCTGGAGTCAAGGGTCAGGGGATGGGTCACCCCTCCACTTT.

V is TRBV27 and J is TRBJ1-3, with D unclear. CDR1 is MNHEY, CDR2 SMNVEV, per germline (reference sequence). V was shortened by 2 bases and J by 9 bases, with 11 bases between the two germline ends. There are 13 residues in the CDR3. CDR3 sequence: CASSLGQRSTIYF. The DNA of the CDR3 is TGTGCCAGCAGTTTAGGGCAGCGGAGCACCATATATTTT.

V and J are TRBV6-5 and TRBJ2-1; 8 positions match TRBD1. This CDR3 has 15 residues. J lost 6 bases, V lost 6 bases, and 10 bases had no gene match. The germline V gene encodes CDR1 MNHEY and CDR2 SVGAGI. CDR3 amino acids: CASRRAGGASNEQFF. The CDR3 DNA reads TGTGCCAGCAGAAGAGCAGGGGGCGCGTCCAATGAGCAGTTCTTC.

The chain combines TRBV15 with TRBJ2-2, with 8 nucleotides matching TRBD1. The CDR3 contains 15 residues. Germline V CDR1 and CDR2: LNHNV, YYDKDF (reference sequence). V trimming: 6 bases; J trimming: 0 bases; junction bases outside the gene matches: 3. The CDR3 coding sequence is TGTGCCACCAGTAGGGGACAGGCGAACACCGGGGAGCTGTTTTTT. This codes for CATSRGQANTGELFF.

The CDR3 sequence: CASRPETGGNEKLFF. The CDR3 DNA reads as TGTGCCAGCAGGCCCGAGACCGGGGGAAATGAAAAACTGTTTTTT. V and J are TRBV6-5 and TRBJ1-4, with a tentative D call TRBD1 (5 bases). V was trimmed by 6 bases and J by 5 bases, leaving 16 bases between them. The CDR3 consists of 15 residues. Germline values: CDR1 MNHEY, CDR2 SVGAGI.